This T cell receptor beta chain was identified in a study of T cell responses to AZD1222 COVID-19 vaccine. Regarding the study as a whole: Spike was spanned by vaccine-associated CD4 TCRs, which were dominant at 160-218 and 743-854. The reported proportion of spike-specific TCRs targeting unmutated variant regions was nearly half. The donor cohort was predominantly white British with a female majority, and clonal diversity may have been underestimated. No repertoire was sampled before or during the peak T cell response, only after it.

The table came from immunoSEQ multiplex PCR; TCRdb's copy has only in-frame clones and leaves some out. The top ten clones hold around 1.9% of a sample with some 150,000 clones, 92% of them seen once. The CDR3 length is 15 residues. V was clipped by 1 base and J by 1 base, with 10 bases between them. Germline loops: CDR1 SGHTA, CDR2 FQGNSA. This clone was counted only a few times. Its antigen is unidentified. The V and J genes are TRBV7-2 and TRBJ1-1; D gene unclear. The sample was peripheral blood, taken on day 0 of AZD1222 vaccination. This TCR derives from an adult in good health. CDR3 nucleotides: TGTGCCAGCAGCTTAGAGGCCTGGCAGAACACTGAAGCTTTCTTT. Its translation is CASSLEAWQNTEAFF.